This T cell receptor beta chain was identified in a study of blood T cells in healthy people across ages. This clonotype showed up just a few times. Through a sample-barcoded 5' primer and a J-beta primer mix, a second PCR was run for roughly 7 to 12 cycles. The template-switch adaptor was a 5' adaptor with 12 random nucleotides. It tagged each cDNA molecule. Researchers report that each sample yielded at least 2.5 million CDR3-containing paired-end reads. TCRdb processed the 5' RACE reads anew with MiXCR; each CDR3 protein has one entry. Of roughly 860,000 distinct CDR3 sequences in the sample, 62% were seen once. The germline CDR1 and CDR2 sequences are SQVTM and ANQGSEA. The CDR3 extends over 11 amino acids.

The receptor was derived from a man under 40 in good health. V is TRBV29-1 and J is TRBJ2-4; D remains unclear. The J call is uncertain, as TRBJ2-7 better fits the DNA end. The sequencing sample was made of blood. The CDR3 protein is CSVRNGYEQYF. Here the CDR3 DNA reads TGCAGCGTTAGGAACGGCTACGAGCAGTACTTC.